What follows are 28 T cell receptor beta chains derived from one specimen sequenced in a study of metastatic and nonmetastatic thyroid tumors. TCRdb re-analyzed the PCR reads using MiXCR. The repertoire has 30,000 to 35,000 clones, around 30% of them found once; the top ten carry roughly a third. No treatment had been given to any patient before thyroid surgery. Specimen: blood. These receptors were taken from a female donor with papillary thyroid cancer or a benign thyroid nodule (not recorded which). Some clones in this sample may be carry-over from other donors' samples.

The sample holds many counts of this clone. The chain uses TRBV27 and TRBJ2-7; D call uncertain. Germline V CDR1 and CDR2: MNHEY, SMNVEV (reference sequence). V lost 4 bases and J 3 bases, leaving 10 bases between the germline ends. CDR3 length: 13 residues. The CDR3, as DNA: TGTGCCAGCAGTTCCAGGAACAACTACGAGCAGTACTTC. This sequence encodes CASSSRNNYEQYF.

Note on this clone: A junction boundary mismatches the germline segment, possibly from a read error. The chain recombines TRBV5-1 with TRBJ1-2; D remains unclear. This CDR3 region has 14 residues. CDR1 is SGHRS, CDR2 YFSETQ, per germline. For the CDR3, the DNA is TGCGCCAGCAGCTTGGCCGGGGAGAACTTTGGCTACACCTTC. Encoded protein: CASSLAGENFGYTF.

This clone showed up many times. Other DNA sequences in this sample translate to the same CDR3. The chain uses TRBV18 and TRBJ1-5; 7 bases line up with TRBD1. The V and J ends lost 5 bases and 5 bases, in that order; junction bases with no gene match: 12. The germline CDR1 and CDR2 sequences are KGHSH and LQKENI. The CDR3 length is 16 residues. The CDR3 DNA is TGTGCCAGCTCAACATCGGCCGGGACAGTGTATCAGCCCCAGCATTTT. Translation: CASSTSAGTVYQPQHF.

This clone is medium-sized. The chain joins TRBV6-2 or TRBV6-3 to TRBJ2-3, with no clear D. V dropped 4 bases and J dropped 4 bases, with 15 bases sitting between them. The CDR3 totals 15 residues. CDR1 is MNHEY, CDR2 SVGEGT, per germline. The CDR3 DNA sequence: TGTGCCAGCAGTTCCCCGGACGGGCTCGCAGATACGCAGTATTTT. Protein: CASSSPDGLADTQYF.

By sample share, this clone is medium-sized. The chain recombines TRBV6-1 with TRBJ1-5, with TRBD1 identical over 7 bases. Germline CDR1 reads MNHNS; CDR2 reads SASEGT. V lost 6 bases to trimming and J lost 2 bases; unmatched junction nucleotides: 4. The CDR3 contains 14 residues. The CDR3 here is CASRKTGRNQPQHF. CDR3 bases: TGTGCCAGCAGGAAGACAGGGCGCAATCAGCCCCAGCATTTT.

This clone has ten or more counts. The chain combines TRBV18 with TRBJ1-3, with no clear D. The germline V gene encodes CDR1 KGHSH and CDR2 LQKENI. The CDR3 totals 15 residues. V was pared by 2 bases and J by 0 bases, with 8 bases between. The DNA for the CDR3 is TGTGCCAGCTCACCATATCGGGGCTCTGGAAACACCATATATTTT. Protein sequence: CASSPYRGSGNTIYF. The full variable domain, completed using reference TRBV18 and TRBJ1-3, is NAGVMQNPRHLVRRRGQEARLRCSPMKGHSHVYWYRQLPEEGLKFMVYLQKENIIDESGMPKERFSAEFPKEGPSILRIQQVVRGDSAAYFCASSPYRGSGNTIYFGEGSWLTVV.

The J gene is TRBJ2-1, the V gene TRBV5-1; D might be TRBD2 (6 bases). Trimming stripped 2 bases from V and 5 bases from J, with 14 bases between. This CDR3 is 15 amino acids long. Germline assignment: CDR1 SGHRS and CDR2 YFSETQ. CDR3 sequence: CASSFASALNNEQFF. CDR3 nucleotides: TGCGCCAGCAGCTTCGCTAGCGCCTTAAACAATGAGCAGTTCTTC. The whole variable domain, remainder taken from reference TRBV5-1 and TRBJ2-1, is KAGVTQTPRYLIKTRGQQVTLSCSPISGHRSVSWYQQTPGQGLQFLFEYFSETQRNKGNFPGRFSGRQFSNSRSEMNVSTLELGDSALYLCASSFASALNNEQFFGPGTRLTVL.

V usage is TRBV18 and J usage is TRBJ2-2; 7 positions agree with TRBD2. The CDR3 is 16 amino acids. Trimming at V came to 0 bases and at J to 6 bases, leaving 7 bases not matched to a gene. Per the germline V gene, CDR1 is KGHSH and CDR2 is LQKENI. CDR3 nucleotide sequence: TGTGCCAGCTCACCACCTCTCGGGAGGAGGCCCGGGGAGCTGTTTTTT. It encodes CASSPPLGRRPGELFF.

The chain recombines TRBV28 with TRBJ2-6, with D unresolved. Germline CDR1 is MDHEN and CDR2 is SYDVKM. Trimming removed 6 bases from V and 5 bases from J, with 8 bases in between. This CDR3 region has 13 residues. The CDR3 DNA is TGTGCCAGCAGAACCAGGAGGGCCAACGTCCTGACTTTC. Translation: CASRTRRANVLTF.

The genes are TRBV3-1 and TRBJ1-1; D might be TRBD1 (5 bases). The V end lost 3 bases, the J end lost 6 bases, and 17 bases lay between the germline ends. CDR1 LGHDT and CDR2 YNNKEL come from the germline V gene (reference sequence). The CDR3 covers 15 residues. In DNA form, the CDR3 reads TGTGCCAGCAGCCAGGGGGGGAAATGGGACGCTGAAGCTTTCTTT. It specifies CASSQGGKWDAEAFF.

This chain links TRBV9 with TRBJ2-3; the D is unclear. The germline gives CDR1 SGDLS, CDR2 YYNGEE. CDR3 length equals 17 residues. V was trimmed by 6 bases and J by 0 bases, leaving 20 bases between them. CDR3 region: CASITNGVLSSTDTQYF. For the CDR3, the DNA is TGTGCCAGCATCACCAACGGTGTCCTTAGTAGCACAGATACGCAGTATTTT.

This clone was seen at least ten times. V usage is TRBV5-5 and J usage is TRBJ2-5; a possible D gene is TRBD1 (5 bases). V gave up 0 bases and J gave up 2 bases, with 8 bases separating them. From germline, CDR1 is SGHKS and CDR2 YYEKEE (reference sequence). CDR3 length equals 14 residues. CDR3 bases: TGTGCCAGCAGCTTGGGCAGGGAACAAGAGACCCAGTACTTC. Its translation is CASSLGREQETQYF.

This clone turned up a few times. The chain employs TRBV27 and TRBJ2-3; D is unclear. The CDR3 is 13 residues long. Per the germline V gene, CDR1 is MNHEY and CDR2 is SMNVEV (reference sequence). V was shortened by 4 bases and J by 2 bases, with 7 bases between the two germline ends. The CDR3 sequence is CASSSQLTDTQYF. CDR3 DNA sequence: TGTGCCAGCAGTTCCCAACTCACAGATACGCAGTATTTT.

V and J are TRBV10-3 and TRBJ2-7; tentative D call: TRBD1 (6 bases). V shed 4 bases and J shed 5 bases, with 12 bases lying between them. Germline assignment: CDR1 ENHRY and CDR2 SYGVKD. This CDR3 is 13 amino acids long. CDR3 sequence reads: CAISGGPWDEQYF. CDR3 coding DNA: TGTGCCATCAGTGGGGGGCCCTGGGACGAGCAGTACTTC.

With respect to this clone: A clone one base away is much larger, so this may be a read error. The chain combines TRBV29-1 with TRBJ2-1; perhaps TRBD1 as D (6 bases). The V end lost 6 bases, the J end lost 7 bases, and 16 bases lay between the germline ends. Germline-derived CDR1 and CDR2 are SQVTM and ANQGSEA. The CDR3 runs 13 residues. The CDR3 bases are TGCAGCGTGCGGTACAGGGTGGGTAATGAGCAGTTCTTC. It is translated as CSVRYRVGNEQFF.

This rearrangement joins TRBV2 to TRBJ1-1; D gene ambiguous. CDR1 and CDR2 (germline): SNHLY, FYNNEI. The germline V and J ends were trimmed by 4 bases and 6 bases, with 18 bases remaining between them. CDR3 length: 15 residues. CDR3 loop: CASSVPGLTGAEAFF. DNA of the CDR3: TGTGCCAGCAGTGTCCCGGGTTTGACCGGCGCTGAAGCTTTCTTT.

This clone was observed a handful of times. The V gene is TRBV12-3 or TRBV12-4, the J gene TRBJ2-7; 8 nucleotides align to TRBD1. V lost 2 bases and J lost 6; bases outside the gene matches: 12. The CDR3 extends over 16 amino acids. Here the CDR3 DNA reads TGTGCCAGCAGTTTACGGTTCGGACAGGGAATGGGCGAGCAGTACTTC. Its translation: CASSLRFGQGMGEQYF.

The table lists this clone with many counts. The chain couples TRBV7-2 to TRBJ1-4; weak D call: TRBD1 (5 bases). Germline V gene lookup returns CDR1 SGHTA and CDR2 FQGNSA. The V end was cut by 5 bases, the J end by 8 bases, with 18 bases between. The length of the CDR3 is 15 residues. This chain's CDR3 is CASSPGEGFGEKLFF. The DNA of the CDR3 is TGTGCCAGCAGCCCAGGAGAGGGGTTCGGAGAAAAACTGTTTTTT.

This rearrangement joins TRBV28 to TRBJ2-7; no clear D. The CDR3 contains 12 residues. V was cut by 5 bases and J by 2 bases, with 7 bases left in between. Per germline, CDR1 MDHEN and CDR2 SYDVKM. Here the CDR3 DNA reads TGTGCCAGCAGTCTTAAAACCTACGAGCAGTACTTC. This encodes CASSLKTYEQYF.

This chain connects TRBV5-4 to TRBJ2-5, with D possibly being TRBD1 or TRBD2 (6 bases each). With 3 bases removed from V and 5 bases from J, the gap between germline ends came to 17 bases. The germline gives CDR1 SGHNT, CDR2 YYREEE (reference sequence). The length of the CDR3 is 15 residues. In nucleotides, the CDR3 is TGTGCCAGCAGCTCCCCGGGGGCATCGGGGGAGACCCAGTACTTC. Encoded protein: CASSSPGASGETQYF. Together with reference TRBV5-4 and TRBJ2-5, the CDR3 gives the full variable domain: ETGVTQSPTHLIKTRGQQVTLRCSSQSGHNTVSWYQQALGQGPQFIFQYYREEENGRGNFPPRFSGLQFPNYSSELNVNALELDDSALYLCASSSPGASGETQYFGPGTRLLVL.

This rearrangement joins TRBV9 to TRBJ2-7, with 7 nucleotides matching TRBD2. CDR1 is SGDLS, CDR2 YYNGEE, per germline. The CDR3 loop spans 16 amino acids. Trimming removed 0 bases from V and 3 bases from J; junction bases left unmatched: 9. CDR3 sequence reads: CASSVAPGTNIYEQYF. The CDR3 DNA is TGTGCCAGCAGCGTAGCCCCCGGGACTAATATCTACGAGCAGTACTTC.

DNA for the CDR3: TGCGCCAGCACAGTGGGACAGGGGGCCAAAAACACTGAAGCTTTCTTT. This codes for CASTVGQGAKNTEAFF. The rearrangement uses TRBV5-1 and TRBJ1-1; 12 bases line up with TRBD1. Germline V gene data show CDR1 as SGHRS and CDR2 as YFSETQ. The CDR3 is made up of 16 amino acids. Germline trimming cut 6 bases from V and 2 bases from J; bases unmatched to any gene: 8.

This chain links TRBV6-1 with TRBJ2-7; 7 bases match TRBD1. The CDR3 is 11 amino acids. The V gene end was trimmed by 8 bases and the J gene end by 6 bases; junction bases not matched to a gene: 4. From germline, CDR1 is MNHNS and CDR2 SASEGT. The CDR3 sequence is CASGDSSEQYV. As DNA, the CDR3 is TGTGCCAGCGGGGACAGTTCCGAGCAGTACGTC.

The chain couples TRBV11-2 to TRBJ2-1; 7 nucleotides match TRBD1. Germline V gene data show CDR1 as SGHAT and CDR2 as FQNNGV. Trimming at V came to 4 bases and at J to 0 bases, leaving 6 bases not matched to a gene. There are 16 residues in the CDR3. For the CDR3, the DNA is TGTGCCAGCAGCTCCCGGGACAGCCTCTCCTACAATGAGCAGTTCTTC. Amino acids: CASSSRDSLSYNEQFF.

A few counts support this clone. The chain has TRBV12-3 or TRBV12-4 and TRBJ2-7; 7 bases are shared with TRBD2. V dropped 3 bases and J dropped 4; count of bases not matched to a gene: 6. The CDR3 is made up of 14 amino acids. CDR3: CASSFGLGGYEQYF. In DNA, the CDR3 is TGTGCCAGCAGTTTTGGGCTGGGGGGGTACGAGCAGTACTTC.

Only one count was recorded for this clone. As DNA, the CDR3 is TGTGCCAGCAGCGTAGGGGGACTAGCGGGAGGGTACGAGCAGTACTTC. Encoded protein: CASSVGGLAGGYEQYF. The J gene is TRBJ2-7, the V gene TRBV9, with 16 positions matching TRBD2. Germline-derived CDR1 and CDR2 are SGDLS and YYNGEE. The ends lost 0 bases at V and 4 bases at J; junction bases unmatched: 1. The CDR3 contains 16 residues.

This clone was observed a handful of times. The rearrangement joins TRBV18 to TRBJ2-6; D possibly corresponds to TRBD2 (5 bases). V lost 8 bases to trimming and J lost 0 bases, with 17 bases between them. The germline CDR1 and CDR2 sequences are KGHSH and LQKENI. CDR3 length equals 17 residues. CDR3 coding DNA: TGTGCCAGCCCAACCACCAGCGGAGGCTCTGGGGCCAACGTCCTGACTTTC. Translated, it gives CASPTTSGGSGANVLTF.

The CDR3 loop reads CASNPLDRVNSPLHF. The CDR3 DNA sequence: TGTGCCAGCAACCCATTGGACAGGGTTAATTCACCCCTCCACTTT. The chain has TRBV28 and TRBJ1-6, with 8 bases fitting TRBD1. This CDR3 has 15 amino acids. Germline lookup yields CDR1 MDHEN and CDR2 SYDVKM. V shed 7 bases and J 6 bases; nucleotides not matched to a gene: 8. The full variable domain, completed using reference TRBV28 and TRBJ1-6, is DVKVTQSSRYLVKRTGEKVFLECVQDMDHENMFWYRQDPGLGLRLIYFSYDVKMKEKGDIPEGYSVSREKKERFSLILESASTNQTSMYLCASNPLDRVNSPLHFGNGTRLTVT.